Below are 5 T cell receptor beta chains sequenced from a single sample in a study of Ad26.COV2.S vaccination and SARS-CoV-2 variants. Repertoires were generated with immunoSEQ multiplex PCR, while TCRdb's copy carries only in-frame clones and drops some. The table records 350,000 to 400,000 clones, about 85% of them present only once. Described treatment: some 19 received Ad26.COV2.S at low or high dose, single or two shots; 5 received placebo; per-sample allocation not given. Sampling took place 63 days after the first vaccine or placebo injection. This sample comprised peripheral blood, obtained in a trial of Ad26.COV2.S vaccine versus placebo. These receptors all stem from a person aged 18-65 years who received the Ad26.COV2.S COVID-19 vaccine or a placebo.

The V gene is TRBV6-8, the J gene TRBJ2-1; D gene uncertain. Per the germline V gene, CDR1 is MNHGY and CDR2 is SAAAGT. The CDR3 runs 14 residues. Trimming cost V 3 bases and J 8 bases, with 14 bases left between them. The CDR3 nucleotides read TGTGCCAGCAGTTATGGTGTGGTTGTCCATGAGCAGTTCTTC. Its protein is CASSYGVVVHEQFF.

The chain carries TRBV20-1 and TRBJ2-1; D possibly corresponds to TRBD2 (5 bases). This CDR3 spans 11 amino acids. The germline V gene has CDR1 DFQATT and CDR2 SNEGSKA (reference sequence). V was cut by 6 bases and J by 6 bases, with 9 bases left in between. The DNA of the CDR3 is TGCAGTGCAGACACTAGCAATGAGCAGTTCTTC. Amino acids: CSADTSNEQFF.

The rearrangement joins TRBV5-1 to TRBJ1-1, with D perhaps matching TRBD1 (6 bases). The CDR3 loop spans 13 amino acids. Germline CDR1 reads SGHRS; CDR2 reads YFSETQ. Trimming stripped 5 bases from V and 10 bases from J, with 18 bases between. The CDR3 DNA sequence: TGCGCCAGCAGACCTACCGAACAGGGTATAGCTTTCTTT. Its translation: CASRPTEQGIAFF.

The chain recombines TRBV7-6 with TRBJ1-2; D might be TRBD1 (5 bases). Germline V gene lookup returns CDR1 SGHVS and CDR2 FNYEAQ. V was cut by 0 bases and J by 2 bases, with 13 bases left in between. The CDR3 loop spans 16 amino acids. The CDR3 nucleotides are TGTGCCAGCAGCTTAGCGCCAGCAGGGACGAACTATGGCTACACCTTC. Translation gives CASSLAPAGTNYGYTF.

The chain uses TRBV10-2 and TRBJ2-7, with 9 bases identical to TRBD1. Trimming removed 3 bases from V and 5 bases from J; junction bases left unmatched: 11. Germline V lookup: CDR1 WSHSY, CDR2 SAAADI. The CDR3 contains 16 residues. The CDR3 here is CASSDLEQGAFDEQYF. The CDR3 nucleotides read TGCGCCAGCAGTGACCTTGAACAGGGGGCATTCGACGAGCAGTACTTC.